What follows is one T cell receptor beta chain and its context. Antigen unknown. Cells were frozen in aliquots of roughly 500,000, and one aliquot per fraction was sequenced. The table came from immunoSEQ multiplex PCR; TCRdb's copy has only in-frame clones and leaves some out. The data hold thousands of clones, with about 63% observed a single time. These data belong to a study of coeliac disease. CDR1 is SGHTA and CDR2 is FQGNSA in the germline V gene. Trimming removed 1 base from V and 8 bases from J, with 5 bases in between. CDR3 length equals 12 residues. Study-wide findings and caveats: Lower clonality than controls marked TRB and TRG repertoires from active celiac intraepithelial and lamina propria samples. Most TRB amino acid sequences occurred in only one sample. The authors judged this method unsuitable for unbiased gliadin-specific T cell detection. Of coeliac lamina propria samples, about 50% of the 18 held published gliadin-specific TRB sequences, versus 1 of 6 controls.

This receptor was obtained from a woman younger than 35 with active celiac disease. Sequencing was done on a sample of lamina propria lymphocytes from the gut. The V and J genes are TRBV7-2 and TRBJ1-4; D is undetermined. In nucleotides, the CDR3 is TGTGCCAGCAGCTTAGATAGAGAAAAACTGTTTTTT. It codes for CASSLDREKLFF.